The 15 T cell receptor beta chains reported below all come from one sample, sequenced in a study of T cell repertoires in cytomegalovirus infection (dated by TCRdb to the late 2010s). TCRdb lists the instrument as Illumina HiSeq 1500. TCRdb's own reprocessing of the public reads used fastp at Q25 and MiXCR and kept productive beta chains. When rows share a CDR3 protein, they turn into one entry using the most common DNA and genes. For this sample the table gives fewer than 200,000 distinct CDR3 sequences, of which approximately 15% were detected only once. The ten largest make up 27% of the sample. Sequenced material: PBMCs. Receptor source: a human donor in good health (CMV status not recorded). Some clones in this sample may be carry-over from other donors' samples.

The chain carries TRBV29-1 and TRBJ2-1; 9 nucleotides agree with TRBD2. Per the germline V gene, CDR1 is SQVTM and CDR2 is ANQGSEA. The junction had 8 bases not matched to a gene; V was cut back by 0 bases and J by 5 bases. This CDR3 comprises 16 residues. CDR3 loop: CSVEDRWLAGNNEQFF. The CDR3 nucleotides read TGCAGCGTTGAAGATCGGTGGCTAGCGGGAAACAATGAGCAGTTCTTC.

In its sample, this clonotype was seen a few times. This chain's CDR3 is CASSSSSGLTYEQYF. CDR3 nucleotide sequence: TGTGCCAGCAGCTCAAGCTCAGGTCTTACCTACGAGCAGTACTTC. The chain uses TRBV7-9 and TRBJ2-7; no clear D gene. The CDR3 consists of 15 residues. Germline CDR1 reads SEHNR; CDR2 reads FQNEAQ (reference sequence). The V and J ends lost 4 bases and 2 bases respectively, with 15 bases between them. The variable domain in full, with the rest retrieved from reference TRBV7-9 and TRBJ2-7, is DTGVSQNPRHKITKRGQNVTFRCDPISEHNRLYWYRQTLGQGPEFLTYFQNEAQLEKSRLLSDRFSAERPKGSFSTLEIQRTEQGDSAMYLCASSSSSGLTYEQYFGPGTRLTVT.

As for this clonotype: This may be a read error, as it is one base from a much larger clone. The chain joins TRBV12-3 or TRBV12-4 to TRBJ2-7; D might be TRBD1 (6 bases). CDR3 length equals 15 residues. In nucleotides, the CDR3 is TGTGGCAGCAGTTTGGGGGCAGGCCCCCAGAACGAGCAGTACTTC. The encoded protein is CGSSLGAGPQNEQYF.

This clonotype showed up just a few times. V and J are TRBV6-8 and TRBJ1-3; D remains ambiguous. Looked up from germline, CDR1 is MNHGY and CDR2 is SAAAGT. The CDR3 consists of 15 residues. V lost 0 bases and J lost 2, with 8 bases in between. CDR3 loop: CASSYSGSTGNTIYF. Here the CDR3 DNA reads TGTGCCAGCAGTTACTCGGGATCAACTGGAAACACCATATATTTT.

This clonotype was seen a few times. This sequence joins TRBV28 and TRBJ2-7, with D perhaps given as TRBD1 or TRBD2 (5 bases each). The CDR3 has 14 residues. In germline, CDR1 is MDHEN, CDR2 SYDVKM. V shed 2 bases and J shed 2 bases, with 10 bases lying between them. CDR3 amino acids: CASSLEGIAYEQYF. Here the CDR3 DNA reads TGTGCCAGCAGTTTAGAGGGGATAGCCTACGAGCAGTACTTC. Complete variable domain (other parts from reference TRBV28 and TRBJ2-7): DVKVTQSSRYLVKRTGEKVFLECVQDMDHENMFWYRQDPGLGLRLIYFSYDVKMKEKGDIPEGYSVSREKKERFSLILESASTNQTSMYLCASSLEGIAYEQYFGPGTRLTVT.

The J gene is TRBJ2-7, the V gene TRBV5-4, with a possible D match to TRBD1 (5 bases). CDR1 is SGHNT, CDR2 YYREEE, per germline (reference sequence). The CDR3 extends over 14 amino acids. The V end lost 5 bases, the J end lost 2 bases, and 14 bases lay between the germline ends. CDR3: CASREGAGPYEQYF. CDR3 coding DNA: TGTGCCAGCAGAGAAGGGGCCGGACCCTACGAGCAGTACTTC.

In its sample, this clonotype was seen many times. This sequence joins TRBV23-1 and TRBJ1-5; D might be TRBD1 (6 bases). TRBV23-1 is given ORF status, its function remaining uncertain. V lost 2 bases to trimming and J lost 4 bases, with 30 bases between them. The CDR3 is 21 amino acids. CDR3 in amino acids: CASSQLPPLRGMGGGNQPQHF. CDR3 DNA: TGCGCCAGCAGTCAACTCCCCCCCCTTAGGGGGATGGGGGGGGGGAATCAGCCCCAGCATTTT.

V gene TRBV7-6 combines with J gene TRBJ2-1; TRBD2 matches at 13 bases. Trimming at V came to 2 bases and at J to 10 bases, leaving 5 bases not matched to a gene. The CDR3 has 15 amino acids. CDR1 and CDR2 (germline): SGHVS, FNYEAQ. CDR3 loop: CASSLRLAGGWEQFF. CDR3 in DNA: TGTGCCAGCAGCTTACGACTAGCGGGAGGTTGGGAGCAGTTCTTC.

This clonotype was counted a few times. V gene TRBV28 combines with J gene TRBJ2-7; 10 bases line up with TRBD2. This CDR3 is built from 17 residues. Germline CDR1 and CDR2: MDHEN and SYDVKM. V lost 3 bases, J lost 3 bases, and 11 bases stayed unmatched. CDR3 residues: CASSLTRGSGGLYEQYF. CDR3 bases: TGTGCCAGCAGTTTGACGAGGGGTAGCGGGGGGCTCTACGAGCAGTACTTC.

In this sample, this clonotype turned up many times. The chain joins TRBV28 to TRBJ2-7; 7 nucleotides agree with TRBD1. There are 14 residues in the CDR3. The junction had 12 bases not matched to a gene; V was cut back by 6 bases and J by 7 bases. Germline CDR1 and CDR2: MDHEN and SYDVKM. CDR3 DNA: TGTGCCAGCAGCCTTAGACAGGGCGGTCGGGAGCAGTACTTC. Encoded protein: CASSLRQGGREQYF.

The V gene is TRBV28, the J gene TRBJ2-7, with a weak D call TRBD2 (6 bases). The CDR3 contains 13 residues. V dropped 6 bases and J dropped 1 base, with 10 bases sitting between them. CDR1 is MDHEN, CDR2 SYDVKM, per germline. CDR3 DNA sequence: TGTGCCAGCAGATCGGGGGAGTCCTACGAGCAGTACTTC. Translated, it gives CASRSGESYEQYF.

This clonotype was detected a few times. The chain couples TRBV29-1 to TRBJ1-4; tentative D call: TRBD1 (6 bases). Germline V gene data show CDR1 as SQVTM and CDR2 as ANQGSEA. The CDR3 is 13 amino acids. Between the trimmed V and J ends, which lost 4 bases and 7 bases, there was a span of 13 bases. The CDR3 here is CSVGLGGGEKLFF. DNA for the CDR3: TGCAGCGTTGGACTTGGGGGCGGTGAAAAACTGTTTTTT.

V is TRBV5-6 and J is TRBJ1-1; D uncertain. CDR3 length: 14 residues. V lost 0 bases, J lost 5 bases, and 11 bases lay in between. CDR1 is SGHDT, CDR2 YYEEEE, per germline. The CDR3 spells CASSLGPTATEAFF. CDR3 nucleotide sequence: TGTGCCAGCAGCTTGGGGCCTACTGCGACTGAAGCTTTCTTT.

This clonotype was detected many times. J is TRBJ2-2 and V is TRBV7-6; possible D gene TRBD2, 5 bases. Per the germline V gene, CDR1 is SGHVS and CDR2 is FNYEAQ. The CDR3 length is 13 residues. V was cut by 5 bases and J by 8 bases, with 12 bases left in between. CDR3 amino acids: CASSRTSQGELFF. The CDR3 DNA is TGTGCCAGCAGCCGGACTTCCCAGGGGGAGCTGTTTTTT. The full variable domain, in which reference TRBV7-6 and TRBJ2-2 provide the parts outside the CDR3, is GAGVSQSPRYKVTKRGQDVALRCDPISGHVSLYWYRQALGQGPEFLTYFNYEAQQDKSGLPNDRFSAERPEGSISTLTIQRTEQRDSAMYRCASSRTSQGELFFGEGSRLTVL.

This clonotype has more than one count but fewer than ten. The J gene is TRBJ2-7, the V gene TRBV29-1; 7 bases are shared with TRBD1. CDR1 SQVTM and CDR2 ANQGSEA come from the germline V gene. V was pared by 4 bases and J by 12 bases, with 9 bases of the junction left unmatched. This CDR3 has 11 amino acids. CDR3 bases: TGCAGCGTTGGGATCGACAGGGCTACGTACTTC. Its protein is CSVGIDRATYF.